A single sample gave rise to the 30 T cell receptor beta chains below, sequenced in a study of memory CD4+ T cells and cytomegalovirus serostatus. Single viable CD3+CD4+CD8-CD45RO+ cells were sorted as the memory CD4+ T cells. The assay was immunoSEQ multiplex PCR, and TCRdb's table has in-frame clones only and misses some. The table lists tens of thousands of clones, over 60% of them singletons. Sequencing was performed on memory CD4+ T cells from blood. Receptors were obtained from an adult in good health and CMV-seronegative.

The chain links TRBV29-1 to TRBJ1-1; D may be TRBD1 (5 bases). CDR1 is SQVTM and CDR2 is ANQGSEA in the germline V gene. With 6 bases removed from V and 2 bases from J, the gap between germline ends came to 7 bases. CDR3 size: 11 residues. DNA for the CDR3: TGCAGCGTAGACAGAAACACTGAAGCTTTCTTT. It codes for CSVDRNTEAFF.

The V gene is TRBV2, the J gene TRBJ2-6; D is ambiguous. V was shortened by 2 bases and J by 4 bases, with 12 bases between the two germline ends. CDR1 and CDR2 (germline): SNHLY, FYNNEI. CDR3 length equals 16 residues. In DNA form, the CDR3 reads TGTGCCAGCAGTGAACAGATGGGTTCAGGGGCCAACGTCCTGACTTTC. Translation gives CASSEQMGSGANVLTF.

In its sample, this clone was seen a few times. The chain employs TRBV5-1 and TRBJ1-1; the D is unclear. Between the trimmed V and J ends, which lost 0 bases and 0 bases, there was a span of 9 bases. In germline, CDR1 is SGHRS, CDR2 YFSETQ. This CDR3 spans 15 amino acids. CDR3 sequence (DNA): TGCGCCAGCAGCTTGGGGGCCTTGATGAACACTGAAGCTTTCTTT. This codes for CASSLGALMNTEAFF.

The J gene is TRBJ1-2, the V gene TRBV28; D is ambiguous. The CDR3 spans 13 residues. Germline loops: CDR1 MDHEN, CDR2 SYDVKM. With 1 base removed from V and 8 bases from J, the gap between germline ends came to 11 bases. This CDR3 is CASSLSGIGGYTF. CDR3 coding DNA: TGTGCCAGCAGTTTATCCGGGATTGGAGGCTACACCTTC.

This chain uses TRBV4-1 with TRBJ1-2; the match to TRBD1 covers 8 bases. Losses at the gene ends were 0 bases for V and 4 bases for J; bases not matched to a gene: 10. Germline assignment: CDR1 MGHRA and CDR2 YSYEKL. The CDR3 sequence is 17 residues long. CDR3 residues: CASSQDRLQGEIYGYTF. For the CDR3, the DNA is TGCGCCAGCAGCCAAGATCGATTACAGGGGGAGATCTATGGCTACACCTTC.

This clone is a singleton in its sample. The V call is TRBV4-1, the J call TRBJ2-1, with TRBD2 identical over 10 bases. Trimming took 0 bases from V and 4 from J; bases not matched to a gene: 9. CDR1 and CDR2 (germline): MGHRA, YSYEKL. There are 18 residues in the CDR3. This CDR3 is CASSQDLRAGGFYNEQFF. The CDR3 DNA reads TGCGCCAGCAGCCAAGATTTACGAGCGGGGGGGTTTTACAATGAGCAGTTCTTC.

The chain has TRBV6-1 and TRBJ1-1; D remains unclear. The germline CDR1 and CDR2 sequences are MNHNS and SASEGT. The V gene lost 1 base and the J gene lost 0 bases, with 12 bases spanning the gap. The CDR3 spans 16 residues. The DNA for the CDR3 is TGTGCCAGCAGTGAAGTATTCGGGCAGTTGAACACTGAAGCTTTCTTT. Its protein is CASSEVFGQLNTEAFF.

The V gene is TRBV18, the J gene TRBJ1-3; 9 nucleotides align to TRBD1. The germline V gene has CDR1 KGHSH and CDR2 LQKENI. Unmatched junction bases numbered 8, after V lost 5 bases and J lost 0 bases. The CDR3 is made up of 17 amino acids. CDR3 coding DNA: TGTGCCAGCTCAGTCAGGGACAGGGTACGCTCTGGAAACACCATATATTTT. As protein: CASSVRDRVRSGNTIYF.

This clone was picked up a small number of times. The chain uses TRBV5-1 and TRBJ2-2; D is perhaps TRBD1 (6 bases). V was cut by 0 bases and J by 5 bases, with 11 bases left in between. Germline V lookup: CDR1 SGHRS, CDR2 YFSETQ. This CDR3 has 15 residues. The CDR3 loop is CASSLGDTGTGELFF. DNA for the CDR3: TGCGCCAGCAGCTTGGGGGACACTGGGACCGGGGAGCTGTTTTTT.

The rearrangement links TRBV5-1 to TRBJ2-3; TRBD2 is a possible D gene (5 bases). Per the germline V gene, CDR1 is SGHRS and CDR2 is YFSETQ. Trimming shortened V by 0 bases and J by 1 base, and 9 bases separated the two germline ends. The CDR3 totals 15 residues. The CDR3 sequence: CASSLDPAGTDTQYF. The CDR3, as DNA: TGCGCCAGCAGCTTGGATCCAGCGGGCACAGATACGCAGTATTTT.

The chain employs TRBV19 and TRBJ1-5; D call uncertain. V gave up 3 bases and J gave up 4 bases, with 7 bases separating them. The CDR3 contains 13 residues. Germline loops: CDR1 LNHDA, CDR2 SQIVND (reference sequence). CDR3 nucleotide sequence: TGTGCCAGTAGTATGTGGGTGAATCAGCCCCAGCATTTT. Translation: CASSMWVNQPQHF. The entire variable domain, with the rest obtained from reference TRBV19 and TRBJ1-5, is as follows: DGGITQSPKYLFRKEGQNVTLSCEQNLNHDAMYWYRQDPGQGLRLIYYSQIVNDFQKGDIAEGYSVSREKKESFPLTVTSAQKNPTAFYLCASSMWVNQPQHFGDGTRLSIL.

The chain combines TRBV10-3 with TRBJ1-1, with D possibly being TRBD1 (5 bases). Trimming stripped 10 bases from V and 1 base from J, with 13 bases between. The CDR3 covers 13 residues. Per the germline V gene, CDR1 is ENHRY and CDR2 is SYGVKD. The CDR3 DNA follows: TGTGCCACCTATCTCCAGGGGAACACTGAAGCTTTCTTT. Translating it yields CATYLQGNTEAFF.

This clone was found a few times. The V and J genes are TRBV29-1 and TRBJ1-1, with D unresolved. Trimming pared 3 bases from V and 5 bases from J, leaving 13 bases between. Germline V gives CDR1 SQVTM, CDR2 ANQGSEA. This CDR3 region has 13 residues. The CDR3 spells CSVEGGGGTEAFF. The CDR3 nucleotides read TGCAGCGTTGAGGGAGGAGGAGGGACTGAAGCTTTCTTT.

This clone was detected only once. The chain employs TRBV7-3 and TRBJ2-2; TRBD2 agrees at 9 bases. The CDR3 has 17 amino acids. V dropped 0 bases and J dropped 2; count of bases not matched to a gene: 4. CDR1 is SGHTA and CDR2 is FQGTGA in the germline V gene. The CDR3 nucleotides are TGTGCCAGCAGCTTAACGGGGGGACTAGCAAACACCGGGGAGCTGTTTTTT. Its translation is CASSLTGGLANTGELFF. Complete variable domain (other parts from reference TRBV7-3 and TRBJ2-2): GAGVSQTPSNKVTEKGKYVELRCDPISGHTALYWYRQSLGQGPEFLIYFQGTGAADDSGLPNDRFFAVRPEGSVSTLKIQRTERGDSAVYLCASSLTGGLANTGELFFGEGSRLTVL.

The chain joins TRBV7-3 to TRBJ1-3; tentative D call: TRBD1 (5 bases). Germline-derived CDR1 and CDR2 are SGHTA and FQGTGA. The V end was cut by 5 bases, the J end by 3 bases, with 17 bases between. The CDR3 contains 16 residues. The CDR3: CASSRDGGPSGNTIYF. CDR3 nucleotide sequence: TGTGCCAGCAGCCGGGATGGGGGACCGAGTGGAAACACCATATATTTT.

The count of this clone is one. The chain links TRBV5-1 to TRBJ2-2; TRBD1 matches 7 bases. This CDR3 comprises 15 residues. Germline V gives CDR1 SGHRS, CDR2 YFSETQ. Unmatched junction bases numbered 3, after V lost 4 bases and J lost 0 bases. CDR3 region: CASSTGQANTGELFF. The CDR3 DNA reads as TGCGCCAGCAGCACTGGACAGGCGAACACCGGGGAGCTGTTTTTT. Full variable domain (missing parts from reference TRBV5-1 and TRBJ2-2): KAGVTQTPRYLIKTRGQQVTLSCSPISGHRSVSWYQQTPGQGLQFLFEYFSETQRNKGNFPGRFSGRQFSNSRSEMNVSTLELGDSALYLCASSTGQANTGELFFGEGSRLTVL.

The rearrangement links TRBV7-2 to TRBJ2-7; D possibly corresponds to TRBD2 (6 bases). The CDR3 totals 14 residues. In germline, CDR1 is SGHTA, CDR2 FQGNSA. V was trimmed by 3 bases and J by 3 bases, leaving 12 bases between them. The CDR3 protein is CASSFRRGFYEQYF. CDR3 DNA sequence: TGTGCCAGCAGCTTCCGGAGGGGATTCTACGAGCAGTACTTC.

This sequence joins TRBV7-6 and TRBJ1-1; 11 nucleotides align to TRBD1. This CDR3 region has 16 residues. J lost 4 bases, V lost 4 bases, and 8 bases had no gene match. Germline V gene data show CDR1 as SGHVS and CDR2 as FNYEAQ. Written as DNA, the CDR3 is TGTGCCAGCAGCTCGGGACAGGGGGATTTGAGCACTGAAGCTTTCTTT. Translated, it gives CASSSGQGDLSTEAFF.

This clone was counted a few times. This chain joins TRBV6-1 and TRBJ1-1; maybe TRBD1 (5 bases). The V and J ends lost 2 bases and 0 bases respectively, with 22 bases between them. This CDR3 contains 19 residues. The V gene's germline CDR1 is MNHNS and CDR2 SASEGT. Here the CDR3 DNA reads TGTGCCAGCAGTGAAATTCGGGGCCTGGGCCGATCACTGAACACTGAAGCTTTCTTT. Encoded protein: CASSEIRGLGRSLNTEAFF.

This chain joins TRBV6-5 and TRBJ2-1; TRBD2 agrees at 8 bases. This CDR3 comprises 15 residues. Germline loops: CDR1 MNHEY, CDR2 SVGAGI. Trimming at V came to 2 bases and at J to 3 bases, leaving 3 bases not matched to a gene. This chain's CDR3 is CASSYSGGLYNEQFF. In DNA form, the CDR3 reads TGTGCCAGCAGTTACAGCGGGGGACTCTACAATGAGCAGTTCTTC.

V usage is TRBV7-9 and J usage is TRBJ2-3; D gene ambiguous. The germline V gene has CDR1 SEHNR and CDR2 FQNEAQ (reference sequence). V gave up 6 bases and J gave up 1 base, with 11 bases separating them. CDR3 size: 14 residues. The CDR3 sequence: CASSLRGGTDTQYF. The CDR3 coding sequence is TGTGCCAGCAGTCTGAGAGGCGGCACAGATACGCAGTATTTT.

The chain uses TRBV11-1 and TRBJ1-1; D may be TRBD1 (6 bases). This CDR3 is 15 amino acids long. Trimming left V 3 bases short and J 3 bases short, with 14 bases between. Germline CDR1 is SGHAT and CDR2 is FQDESV (reference sequence). CDR3 residues: CASSFRQGRDTEAFF. In nucleotides, the CDR3 is TGTGCCAGCAGCTTCCGGCAGGGGAGGGACACTGAAGCTTTCTTT.

This clone was detected once. This chain joins TRBV2 and TRBJ1-2; TRBD1 aligns across 8 bases. This CDR3 has 13 amino acids. Per the germline V gene, CDR1 is SNHLY and CDR2 is FYNNEI. Unmatched junction bases numbered 4, after V lost 8 bases and J lost 2 bases. In DNA form, the CDR3 reads TGTGCCAGCTGCCAGGGGGCGAACTATGGCTACACCTTC. This gives the protein CASCQGANYGYTF.

This clone has just a few counts. The chain joins TRBV5-1 to TRBJ2-2, with TRBD1 matching over 8 bases. The CDR3 has 15 residues. V shed 4 bases, J shed 2 bases, and the junction held 4 bases outside the gene matches. Germline CDR1 and CDR2: SGHRS and YFSETQ. The CDR3 DNA sequence: TGCGCCAGCAGCGTCCAGGGGGCTAACACCGGGGAGCTGTTTTTT. Protein sequence: CASSVQGANTGELFF.

The gene calls are TRBV7-3 and TRBJ1-1, with D possibly matching TRBD1 (5 bases). The V gene lost 5 bases and the J gene lost 5 bases, with 12 bases spanning the gap. The CDR3 is 13 amino acids. Looked up from germline, CDR1 is SGHTA and CDR2 is FQGTGA. CDR3 sequence reads: CASSHGRGTEAFF. In DNA, the CDR3 is TGTGCCAGCAGCCACGGACGGGGGACTGAAGCTTTCTTT.

Regarding this clone: This sample includes further DNA sequences coding for the same CDR3. This chain links TRBV7-3 with TRBJ1-1; no reliable D call. Per germline, CDR1 SGHTA and CDR2 FQGTGA. This CDR3 contains 13 residues. V was pared by 3 bases and J by 1 base, with 6 bases between. The CDR3 loop is CASSFSGNTEAFF. The CDR3 region has the DNA TGTGCCAGCAGCTTCTCTGGGAACACTGAAGCTTTCTTT.

The chain couples TRBV5-1 to TRBJ1-4; no firm D call. V gave up 0 bases and J gave up 3 bases, with 9 bases separating them. The germline CDR1 and CDR2 sequences are SGHRS and YFSETQ. There are 15 residues in the CDR3. The CDR3 region is CASSLAGRPNEKLFF. The DNA for the CDR3 is TGCGCCAGCAGCTTGGCCGGGAGGCCTAATGAAAAACTGTTTTTT.

The V gene is TRBV6-1, the J gene TRBJ2-7; weak D call: TRBD2 (6 bases). Germline assignment: CDR1 MNHNS and CDR2 SASEGT. The CDR3 runs to 14 residues. Deletions cut 3 bases from V and 8 bases from J, with 17 bases between. CDR3 coding DNA: TGTGCCAGCAGTGACGGGACCCCGGGGAGGAAGCAGTACTTC. Its translation: CASSDGTPGRKQYF.

The CDR3 region is CASTGTLNTEAFF. The CDR3 DNA reads TGTGCCAGTACCGGGACGCTGAACACTGAAGCTTTCTTT. The genes are TRBV28 and TRBJ1-1, with TRBD1 as a possible D gene (5 bases). V was shortened by 9 bases and J by 0 bases, with 11 bases between the two germline ends. The CDR3 covers 13 residues. Per germline, CDR1 MDHEN and CDR2 SYDVKM.

This chain connects TRBV6-4 to TRBJ2-5, with D tentatively TRBD1 (6 bases). Germline V CDR1 and CDR2: MRHNA, SNTAGT. Between the trimmed V and J ends, which lost 2 bases and 4 bases, there was a span of 32 bases. The CDR3 contains 21 residues. The CDR3 loop is CASSDDNRASRPPLGAETQYF. CDR3 DNA sequence: TGTGCCAGCAGTGACGACAACAGGGCGTCCAGACCCCCATTAGGAGCAGAGACCCAGTACTTC.